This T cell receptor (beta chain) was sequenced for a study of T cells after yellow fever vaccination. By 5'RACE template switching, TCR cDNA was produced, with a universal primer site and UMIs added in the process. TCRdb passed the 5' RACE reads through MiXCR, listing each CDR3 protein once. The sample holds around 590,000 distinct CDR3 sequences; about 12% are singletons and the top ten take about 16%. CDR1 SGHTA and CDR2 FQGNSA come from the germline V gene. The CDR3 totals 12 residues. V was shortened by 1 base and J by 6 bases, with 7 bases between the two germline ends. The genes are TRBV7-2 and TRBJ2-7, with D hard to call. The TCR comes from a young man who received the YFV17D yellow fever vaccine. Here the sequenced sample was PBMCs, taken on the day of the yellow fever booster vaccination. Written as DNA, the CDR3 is TGTGCCAGCAGCTTAGGTCTTGTCGAGCAGTACTTC. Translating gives CASSLGLVEQYF.